The 30 T cell receptor beta chains listed next were all sequenced from one sample in a study of T cells after yellow fever vaccination. TCRdb independently ran MiXCR on the 5' RACE reads; one entry per CDR3 protein. Of some 560,000 distinct CDR3 sequences listed, 19% are singletons. The sequencing here drew on PBMCs, taken 15 days after the yellow fever booster vaccination. Every receptor here comes from a man aged 30 to 39 who received the YFV17D yellow fever vaccine.

This clonotype was detected only once. The genes are TRBV3-1 and TRBJ1-1; D might be TRBD1 (6 bases). The V and J ends lost 3 bases and 6 bases respectively, with 11 bases between them. CDR1 and CDR2 (germline): LGHDT, YNNKEL (reference sequence). CDR3 size: 13 residues. CDR3 sequence (DNA): TGTGCCAGCAGCCACACAGGGCACCCTGAAGCTTTCTTT. Protein sequence: CASSHTGHPEAFF.

The CDR3 region is CASADRGSTEAFF. CDR3 DNA sequence: TGCGCCAGCGCGGACAGAGGGAGCACTGAAGCTTTCTTT. The V gene is TRBV5-1, the J gene TRBJ1-1, with a possible D match to TRBD1 (6 bases). The CDR3 has 13 amino acids. Trimming removed 7 bases at V and 4 bases at J, with 14 bases between. CDR1 is SGHRS, CDR2 YFSETQ, per germline.

This clonotype was seen more than once but under ten times. This chain uses TRBV9 with TRBJ2-1, with D possibly being TRBD2 (5 bases). V lost 4 bases, J lost 4 bases, and 15 bases lay in between. The CDR3 covers 15 residues. Germline loops: CDR1 SGDLS, CDR2 YYNGEE. CDR3 protein: CASSPLGGVYNEQFF. CDR3 nucleotides: TGTGCCAGCAGCCCCCTCGGAGGAGTATACAATGAGCAGTTCTTC.

This clonotype was detected only a few times. The chain links TRBV10-2 to TRBJ2-7; tentative D call: TRBD2 (7 bases). This CDR3 is 14 amino acids long. The V gene lost 9 bases and the J gene lost 6 bases, with 21 bases spanning the gap. Germline CDR1 is WSHSY and CDR2 is SAAADI. The CDR3 coding sequence is TGCGCCAGACGCTGGGGGGGGGCCGACGTCGAGCAGTACTTC. Its protein product is CARRWGGADVEQYF.

V usage is TRBV7-9 and J usage is TRBJ2-1; 9 bases map to TRBD1. The CDR3 consists of 15 residues. Unmatched junction bases numbered 8, after V lost 5 bases and J lost 6 bases. CDR1 and CDR2 from the germline V gene are SEHNR and FQNEAQ (reference sequence). The CDR3 protein is CASSTPGQGGNEQFF. As DNA, the CDR3 is TGTGCCAGCAGCACTCCGGGACAGGGAGGCAATGAGCAGTTCTTC.

This clonotype was observed many times. CDR3 nucleotide sequence: TGTGCCACCCGGGCCAGGGGGCGAAGTGAAAAACTGTTTTTT. Translation gives CATRARGRSEKLFF. The chain recombines TRBV7-8 with TRBJ1-4; 8 nucleotides match TRBD1. Trimming removed 10 bases from V and 7 bases from J; junction bases left unmatched: 11. Germline V gene sequence: CDR1 SGHVS, CDR2 FQNEAQ. CDR3 length equals 14 residues.

This sequence joins TRBV20-1 and TRBJ2-5; D gene ambiguous. This CDR3 contains 12 residues. In germline, CDR1 is DFQATT, CDR2 SNEGSKA (reference sequence). V lost 7 bases, J lost 5 bases, and 14 bases lay in between. CDR3 protein: CSVRWVSETQYF. As DNA, the CDR3 is TGCAGTGTTCGTTGGGTTTCTGAGACCCAGTACTTC.

The genes are TRBV4-3 and TRBJ2-2; D might be TRBD2 (7 bases). The CDR3 covers 17 residues. V was trimmed by 1 base and J by 3 bases, leaving 15 bases between them. Germline CDR1 reads LGHNA; CDR2 reads YSLEER. The DNA for the CDR3 is TGCGCCAGCAGCCAAGTGGGGGGGGCAGGTTACACCGGGGAGCTGTTTTTT. It encodes CASSQVGGAGYTGELFF.

J is TRBJ2-5 and V is TRBV3-1; tentatively, D is TRBD1 or TRBD2 (5 bases each). V lost 8 bases and J 3 bases, leaving 13 bases between the germline ends. CDR1 and CDR2 from the germline V gene are LGHDT and YNNKEL (reference sequence). This CDR3 is built from 13 residues. CDR3: CASGRGAKETQYF. For the CDR3, the DNA is TGTGCCAGCGGTAGAGGGGCCAAAGAGACCCAGTACTTC.

The CDR3 coding sequence is TGTGCCAGCAGCCGGAGCGGAAATACGCAGTATTTT. Protein product: CASSRSGNTQYF. V is TRBV7-3 and J is TRBJ2-3, with a possible D match to TRBD2 (5 bases). This CDR3 spans 12 amino acids. The V end was cut by 5 bases, the J end by 7 bases, with 10 bases between. Germline loops: CDR1 SGHTA, CDR2 FQGTGA.

CDR3 residues: CASRSSFRGGRSSNEQFF. DNA of the CDR3: TGTGCCAGCAGAAGCTCGTTCAGGGGCGGTAGATCGAGCAATGAGCAGTTCTTC. The V and J genes are TRBV11-2 and TRBJ2-1; D may be TRBD1 (6 bases). The V end was cut by 6 bases, the J end by 6 bases, with 27 bases between. The CDR3 sequence is 18 residues long. Germline V gives CDR1 SGHAT, CDR2 FQNNGV. The variable domain in full, with the rest retrieved from reference TRBV11-2 and TRBJ2-1, is EAGVAQSPRYKIIEKRQSVAFWCNPISGHATLYWYQQILGQGPKLLIQFQNNGVVDDSQLPKDRFSAERLKGVDSTLKIQPAKLEDSAVYLCASRSSFRGGRSSNEQFFGPGTRLTVL.

This clonotype was seen more than once but under ten times. This chain connects TRBV6-5 to TRBJ2-1; D might be TRBD1 (7 bases). Germline V lookup: CDR1 MNHEY, CDR2 SVGAGI. This CDR3 is 15 amino acids long. Trimming pared 4 bases from V and 8 bases from J, leaving 18 bases between. The CDR3 DNA sequence: TGTGCCAGCAGTTCCACCCGATCAGGGGGGCATGAGCAGTTCTTC. Translating gives CASSSTRSGGHEQFF.

The chain combines TRBV6-2 or TRBV6-3 with TRBJ2-5, with unresolved D. Germline CDR1 and CDR2: MNHEY and SVGEGT. Trimming pared 3 bases from V and 2 bases from J, leaving 10 bases between. The CDR3 is 14 amino acids. In nucleotides, the CDR3 is TGTGCCAGCAGTTATCGAGCGTGGCAAGAGACCCAGTACTTC. Protein product: CASSYRAWQETQYF.

This chain uses TRBV7-8 with TRBJ2-5; 10 bases are a match to TRBD2. Germline V CDR1 and CDR2: SGHVS, FQNEAQ. The V and J ends lost 7 bases and 5 bases, in that order; junction bases with no gene match: 13. The CDR3 spans 16 residues. The CDR3 protein is CASISGGAGGPETQYF. The CDR3 DNA reads as TGTGCCAGCATTTCCGGGGGAGCGGGAGGGCCGGAGACCCAGTACTTC.

This clonotype was seen more than once but under ten times. The rearrangement uses TRBV29-1 and TRBJ2-2; perhaps D is TRBD1 or TRBD2 (5 bases each). The CDR3 loop spans 15 amino acids. Germline CDR1 and CDR2: SQVTM and ANQGSEA. The germline V and J ends were trimmed by 1 base and 3 bases, with 12 bases remaining between them. CDR3 sequence (DNA): TGCAGCGTTGAAGGGGGGTACCCTTACACCGGGGAGCTGTTTTTT. Its translation is CSVEGGYPYTGELFF.

There are a few counts of this clonotype. This chain connects TRBV24-1 to TRBJ2-5; no clear D. Per the germline V gene, CDR1 is KGHDR and CDR2 is SFDVKD. The CDR3 consists of 11 residues. V was trimmed by 8 bases and J by 5 bases, leaving 8 bases between them. The CDR3 DNA follows: TGTGCCACCAATGCGAGGGAGACCCAGTACTTC. As protein: CATNARETQYF.

V and J are TRBV6-5 and TRBJ2-7; 7 nucleotides match TRBD2. Germline V lookup: CDR1 MNHEY, CDR2 SVGAGI. After removal of 4 bases from V and 2 bases from J, the junction contained 11 bases not matched to a gene. The CDR3 consists of 16 residues. CDR3 DNA: TGTGCCAGCAGTTCCCTCGGGCGGGAGCCAGCCTACGAGCAGTACTTC. Protein: CASSSLGREPAYEQYF.

This clonotype was observed many times. This chain links TRBV15 with TRBJ2-3; D is uncertain. The CDR3 runs 16 residues. Germline V gene data show CDR1 as LNHNV and CDR2 as YYDKDF (reference sequence). Trimming took 0 bases from V and 0 from J, leaving 10 bases between them. The CDR3: CATSRDLQSSTDTQYF. In DNA, the CDR3 is TGTGCCACCAGCAGAGATCTTCAGTCTAGCACAGATACGCAGTATTTT.

The rearrangement uses TRBV28 and TRBJ2-4, with D possibly being TRBD2 (6 bases). The ends were cut back, 5 bases at V and 3 bases at J, with 17 bases in the middle. The length of the CDR3 is 16 residues. Germline CDR1 reads MDHEN; CDR2 reads SYDVKM. The DNA for the CDR3 is TGTGCCAGCAGTCAACTGACTAGTACAGGCAAAAACATTCAGTACTTC. Translation: CASSQLTSTGKNIQYF. The whole variable domain, filled in from reference TRBV28 and TRBJ2-4, reads DVKVTQSSRYLVKRTGEKVFLECVQDMDHENMFWYRQDPGLGLRLIYFSYDVKMKEKGDIPEGYSVSREKKERFSLILESASTNQTSMYLCASSQLTSTGKNIQYFGAGTRLSVL.

The genes are TRBV20-1 and TRBJ2-1, with 9 bases aligning to TRBD1. There are 14 residues in the CDR3. Germline-derived CDR1 and CDR2 are DFQATT and SNEGSKA (reference sequence). V dropped 7 bases and J dropped 6; count of bases not matched to a gene: 10. CDR3: CSGVWTGVSNEQFF. The CDR3 DNA reads TGCAGTGGTGTTTGGACAGGGGTTTCCAATGAGCAGTTCTTC.

This clonotype was seen a few times. This chain connects TRBV28 to TRBJ2-7; 10 bases align to TRBD1. The CDR3 length is 14 residues. The trim removed 4 bases at V and 5 bases at J, leaving 5 bases unmatched. CDR1 MDHEN and CDR2 SYDVKM come from the germline V gene. The CDR3 is CASSYPGQGDEQYF. CDR3 nucleotide sequence: TGTGCCAGCAGTTACCCTGGACAGGGGGACGAGCAGTACTTC.

The table lists this clonotype with a few counts. The chain links TRBV7-2 to TRBJ2-3; TRBD2 matches 8 bases. Trimming at V came to 6 bases and at J to 0 bases, leaving 8 bases not matched to a gene. Per the germline V gene, CDR1 is SGHTA and CDR2 is FQGNSA. This CDR3 region has 16 residues. The CDR3: CASSVVAGGSTDTQYF. CDR3 in DNA: TGTGCCAGCAGTGTGGTTGCGGGAGGCAGCACAGATACGCAGTATTTT.

This clonotype was found a few times. The rearrangement uses TRBV28 and TRBJ2-6; TRBD1 matches 9 bases. CDR1 is MDHEN, CDR2 SYDVKM, per germline. The length of the CDR3 is 17 residues. With V trimmed by 7 bases and J by 0 bases, 7 bases remained unmatched. The CDR3 nucleotides are TGTGCCAGCACCGCCGGGACAGGGACCTCTGGGGCCAACGTCCTGACTTTC. Protein sequence: CASTAGTGTSGANVLTF.

This clonotype showed up just a few times. The chain has TRBV5-1 and TRBJ1-1; no reliable D call. Per germline, CDR1 SGHRS and CDR2 YFSETQ. The CDR3 contains 15 residues. Trimming removed 1 base at V and 0 bases at J, with 10 bases between. The CDR3 protein is CASSLRLGMNTEAFF. The CDR3 DNA reads as TGCGCCAGCAGCTTGCGGCTGGGCATGAACACTGAAGCTTTCTTT.

The J gene is TRBJ2-7, the V gene TRBV5-1; D is unclear. The CDR3 runs to 13 residues. The germline CDR1 and CDR2 sequences are SGHRS and YFSETQ. The V gene lost 4 bases and the J gene lost 6 bases, with 14 bases spanning the gap. CDR3 sequence (DNA): TGCGCCAGCAGCGACCCCCCGCCGGTCGAGCAGTACTTC. Translating gives CASSDPPPVEQYF.

The gene calls are TRBV2 and TRBJ2-1; D possibly corresponds to TRBD1 (6 bases). The V end lost 6 bases, the J end lost 5 bases, and 26 bases lay between the germline ends. Germline CDR1 and CDR2: SNHLY and FYNNEI. The CDR3 runs 18 residues. CDR3 region: CASRSLELGGVQDNEQFF. The CDR3 DNA is TGTGCCAGCAGGAGTCTAGAGTTAGGGGGAGTCCAGGACAATGAGCAGTTCTTC. Supplemented by reference TRBV2 and TRBJ2-1, the full variable domain reads EPEVTQTPSHQVTQMGQEVILRCVPISNHLYFYWYRQILGQKVEFLVSFYNNEISEKSEIFDDQFSVERPDGSNFTLKIRSTKLEDSAMYFCASRSLELGGVQDNEQFFGPGTRLTVL.

This clonotype was found a few times. The rearrangement uses TRBV20-1 and TRBJ2-1; D is possibly TRBD2 (5 bases). Trimming shortened V by 5 bases and J by 4 bases, and 21 bases separated the two germline ends. Germline values: CDR1 DFQATT, CDR2 SNEGSKA (reference sequence). The CDR3 extends over 16 amino acids. The CDR3 nucleotides are TGCAGTGCTCTAGGATTTGGACTTGATGATTACAATGAGCAGTTCTTC. Amino acid sequence: CSALGFGLDDYNEQFF.

The sample holds a few counts of this clonotype. The rearrangement uses TRBV5-8 and TRBJ2-1; no firm D call. Germline CDR1 reads SGHTS; CDR2 reads YDEGEE. This CDR3 is built from 14 residues. The germline V and J ends were trimmed by 0 bases and 3 bases, with 7 bases remaining between them. The CDR3 bases are TGTGCCAGCAGCTTGGCTGCCTTCTACAATGAGCAGTTCTTC. It specifies CASSLAAFYNEQFF.

The table lists this clonotype with a few counts. The chain recombines TRBV6-2 or TRBV6-3 with TRBJ1-2; 7 bases are a match to TRBD1. Germline values: CDR1 MNHEY, CDR2 SVGEGT. The CDR3 extends over 13 amino acids. With 5 bases clipped from V and 4 bases from J, the junction kept 4 bases outside the gene matches. The CDR3 protein is CASSLQGGYGYTF. The CDR3 region has the DNA TGTGCCAGCAGTCTTCAGGGGGGCTATGGCTACACCTTC.

This clonotype has just a few counts. The gene calls are TRBV6-5 and TRBJ2-7; 7 nucleotides line up with TRBD1. V gave up 3 bases and J gave up 3 bases; unmatched junction bases: 5. Germline values: CDR1 MNHEY, CDR2 SVGAGI. This CDR3 region has 14 residues. The CDR3 nucleotides are TGTGCCAGCAGTTATATCCGGGACAGCTACGAGCAGTACTTC. It is translated as CASSYIRDSYEQYF.